This T cell receptor beta chain was profiled in a study of cytomegalovirus exposure and HLA in healthy donors. Across the whole study: Earlier work reported about 110 million unique TCR beta sequences from about 180 million T cells.

Study-wide findings and caveats: Reports described diagnosis of cytomegalovirus status by the classifier as highly specific and sensitive. Donor immune exposure was known only as CMV serostatus.

Researchers ran the PCR with 60 Vbeta and 13 Jbeta primers. Using immunoSEQ multiplex PCR, the repertoire was profiled, and TCRdb retains in-frame clones only, with some absent. In the table there are 130,000 or so clones, approximately 70% of which are singletons. In regard to this clone: What it binds is not known.

The V segment lost 3 bases and the J segment 8 bases; nucleotides outside the gene matches: 5. Germline V CDR1 and CDR2: SEHNR, FQNEAQ (reference sequence). CDR3 length: 13 amino acids. The sample consisted of PBMCs. The genes are TRBV7-9 and TRBJ1-2, with 8 bases lining up with TRBD1. This TCR came from an older woman in good health and CMV-seronegative. Here the CDR3 DNA reads TGTGCCAGCAGCTTTTCAGGGGGCGAAGGCTACACCTTC. Translating it yields CASSFSGGEGYTF.